The source of this TCR beta chain is a study of blood T cell repertoires in COVID-19. The CDR3 is made up of 12 amino acids. Germline CDR1 reads MDHEN; CDR2 reads SYDVKM. Trimming took off 3 bases at V and 0 bases at J, with 3 bases between the two ends. Original methodology: Reference gene primer amplification gave estimated nucleated cell counts. Sequencing was performed with immunoSEQ multiplex PCR; in TCRdb, only in-frame clones are kept and a portion is missing. The V and J calls and clone size come from that table; D and trimming were worked out from the DNA. The sample carries over 100,000 clones, roughly 91% recorded once.

The receptor's source is a human donor with acute or convalescent COVID-19. The donor label of this sample is uncertain. J is TRBJ2-7 and V is TRBV28, with no clear D. Sequencing was performed on peripheral blood. The CDR3 DNA reads TGTGCCAGCAGTTTTAACTCCTACGAGCAGTACTTC. Its translation: CASSFNSYEQYF.